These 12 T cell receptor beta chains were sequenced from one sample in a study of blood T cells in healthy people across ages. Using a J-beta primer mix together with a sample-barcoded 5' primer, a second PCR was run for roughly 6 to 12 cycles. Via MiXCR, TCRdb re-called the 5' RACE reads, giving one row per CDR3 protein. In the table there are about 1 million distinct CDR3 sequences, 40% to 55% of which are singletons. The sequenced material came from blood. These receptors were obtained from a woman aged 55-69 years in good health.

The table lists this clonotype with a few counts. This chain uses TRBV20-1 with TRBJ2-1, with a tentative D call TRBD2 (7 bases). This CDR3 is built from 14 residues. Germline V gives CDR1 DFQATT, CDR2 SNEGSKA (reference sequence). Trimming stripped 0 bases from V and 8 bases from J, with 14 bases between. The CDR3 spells CSAREGGLVYEQFF. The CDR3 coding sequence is TGCAGTGCTAGAGAGGGGGGGCTCGTGTATGAGCAGTTCTTC.

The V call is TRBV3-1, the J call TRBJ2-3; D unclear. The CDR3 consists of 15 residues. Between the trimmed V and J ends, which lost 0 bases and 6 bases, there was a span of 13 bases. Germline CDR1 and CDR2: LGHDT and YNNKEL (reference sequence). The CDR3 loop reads CASSQDRPTWDTQYF. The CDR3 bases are TGTGCCAGCAGCCAAGATCGGCCTACATGGGATACGCAGTATTTT.

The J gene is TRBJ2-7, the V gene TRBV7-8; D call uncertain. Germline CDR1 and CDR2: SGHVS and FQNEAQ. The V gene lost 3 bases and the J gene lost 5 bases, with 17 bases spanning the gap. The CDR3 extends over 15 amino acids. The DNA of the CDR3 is TGTGCCAGCAGCTTTACGACGCCCTGTGGGGACGAGCAGTACTTC. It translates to CASSFTTPCGDEQYF. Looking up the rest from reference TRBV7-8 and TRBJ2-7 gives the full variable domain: GAGVSQSPRYKVAKRGQDVALRCDPISGHVSLFWYQQALGQGPEFLTYFQNEAQLDKSGLPSDRFFAERPEGSVSTLKIQRTQQEDSAVYLCASSFTTPCGDEQYFGPGTRLTVT.

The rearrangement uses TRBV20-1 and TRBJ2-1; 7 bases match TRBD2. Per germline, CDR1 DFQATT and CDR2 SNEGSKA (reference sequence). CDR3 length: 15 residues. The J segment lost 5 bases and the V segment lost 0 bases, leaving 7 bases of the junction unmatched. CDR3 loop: CSARDRRGRNNEQFF. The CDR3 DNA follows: TGCAGTGCTAGAGATAGGCGCGGGAGAAACAATGAGCAGTTCTTC.

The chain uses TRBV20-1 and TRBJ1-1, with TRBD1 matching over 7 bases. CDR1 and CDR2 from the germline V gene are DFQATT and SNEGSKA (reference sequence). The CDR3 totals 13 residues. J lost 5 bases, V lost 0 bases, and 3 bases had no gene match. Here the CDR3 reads CSARDLTGTEAFF. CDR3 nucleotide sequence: TGCAGTGCTAGAGACCTGACAGGGACTGAAGCTTTCTTT.

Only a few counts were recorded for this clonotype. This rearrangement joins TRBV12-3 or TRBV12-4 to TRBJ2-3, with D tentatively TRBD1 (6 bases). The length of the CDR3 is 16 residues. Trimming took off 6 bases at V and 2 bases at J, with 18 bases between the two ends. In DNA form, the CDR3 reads TGTGCCAGCAGCCCCACCCTAGGACAGACCACAGATACGCAGTATTTT. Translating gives CASSPTLGQTTDTQYF.

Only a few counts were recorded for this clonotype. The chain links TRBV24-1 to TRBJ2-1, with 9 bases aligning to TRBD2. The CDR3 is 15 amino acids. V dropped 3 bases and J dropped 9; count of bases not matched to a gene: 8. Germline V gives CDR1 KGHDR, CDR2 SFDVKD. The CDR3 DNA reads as TGTGCCACCAGTGATGGCGGGAGGGCCATCGGTGAGCAGTTCTTC. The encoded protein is CATSDGGRAIGEQFF.

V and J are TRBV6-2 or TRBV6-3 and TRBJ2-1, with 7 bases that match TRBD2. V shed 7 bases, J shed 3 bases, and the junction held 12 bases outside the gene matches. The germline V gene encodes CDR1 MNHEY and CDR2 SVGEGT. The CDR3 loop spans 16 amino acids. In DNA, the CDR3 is TGTGCCAGCATCTCACGGAGAAAGCGGGACTACAATGAGCAGTTCTTC. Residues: CASISRRKRDYNEQFF.

CDR3 sequence (DNA): TGCGCCAGCAGGGGGAATTCCGGCGAGCAGTACTTC. Its translation is CASRGNSGEQYF. This chain uses TRBV5-1 with TRBJ2-7, with no clear D. Germline V gene lookup returns CDR1 SGHRS and CDR2 YFSETQ. CDR3 length equals 12 residues. The ends were cut back, 5 bases at V and 6 bases at J, with 12 bases in the middle.

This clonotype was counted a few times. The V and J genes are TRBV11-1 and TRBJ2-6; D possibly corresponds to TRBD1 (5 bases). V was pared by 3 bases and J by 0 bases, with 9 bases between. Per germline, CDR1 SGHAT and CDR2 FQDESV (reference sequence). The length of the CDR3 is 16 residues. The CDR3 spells CASSFDSSSGANVLTF. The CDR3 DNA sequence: TGTGCCAGCAGCTTCGACAGCAGCTCTGGGGCCAACGTCCTGACTTTC.

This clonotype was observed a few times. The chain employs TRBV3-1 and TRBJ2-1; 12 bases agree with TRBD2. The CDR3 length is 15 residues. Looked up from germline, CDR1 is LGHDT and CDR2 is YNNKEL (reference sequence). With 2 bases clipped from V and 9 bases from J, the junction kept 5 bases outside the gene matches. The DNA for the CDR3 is TGTGCCAGCAGCCAATCCCTAGCGGGGGGGGTTGAGCAGTTCTTC. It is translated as CASSQSLAGGVEQFF.

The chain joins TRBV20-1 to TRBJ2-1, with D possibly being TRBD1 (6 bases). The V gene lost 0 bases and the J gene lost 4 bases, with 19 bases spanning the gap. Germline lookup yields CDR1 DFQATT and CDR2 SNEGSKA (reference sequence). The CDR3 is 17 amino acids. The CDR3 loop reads CSARDQSGRGVYNEQFF. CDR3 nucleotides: TGCAGTGCTAGAGATCAGTCGGGCAGGGGAGTTTACAATGAGCAGTTCTTC.